The rows below give T cell receptor beta chains drawn from one sample of a study of blood T cell repertoires in COVID-19. Using immunoSEQ multiplex PCR, the repertoire was profiled, and TCRdb retains in-frame clones only, with some absent. The table lists roughly 400,000 clones, 88% of them singletons. What was sequenced was PBMCs or T cells enriched from blood (not recorded which). These receptors came from a woman between 18 and 29 years old who had been exposed to COVID-19. Both conserved end residues are part of each CDR3. Each record gives: clone size, V gene, J gene, D gene, CDR3 protein, CDR3 DNA. D genes are given only for firm matches. Not all rows give a size; the values are once, few, many and, for expanded clones, a class.

clone_size: NA; v_call: TRBV2; j_call: TRBJ1-5; d_call: NA; cdr3_aa: CASSGHSNQPQHF; cdr3_nt: TGTGCCAGCAGTGGTCATAGCAATCAGCCCCAGCATTTT
clone_size: NA; v_call: TRBV28; j_call: TRBJ1-2; d_call: NA; cdr3_aa: CASSLSSYGYTF; cdr3_nt: TGTGCCAGCAGTTTATCGAGTTATGGCTACACCTTC
clone_size: NA; v_call: TRBV6-2/TRBV6-3; j_call: TRBJ2-7; d_call: NA; cdr3_aa: CASSSARDSYEQYF; cdr3_nt: TGTGCCAGCAGCTCCGCGAGGGACTCCTACGAGCAGTACTTC
clone_size: NA; v_call: TRBV5-8; j_call: TRBJ1-3; d_call: NA; cdr3_aa: CASSSLRGGGNTIYF; cdr3_nt: TGTGCCAGCAGCTCCCTTCGGGGGGGTGGAAACACCATATATTTT
clone_size: NA; v_call: TRBV13; j_call: TRBJ2-1; d_call: TRBD2; cdr3_aa: CASSLDALAGAWGNEQFF; cdr3_nt: TGTGCCAGCAGCTTAGATGCCCTAGCGGGGGCGTGGGGCAATGAGCAGTTCTTC
clone_size: NA; v_call: TRBV5-6; j_call: TRBJ1-5; d_call: NA; cdr3_aa: CASSLTENQPQHF; cdr3_nt: TGTGCCAGCAGCTTAACAGAGAATCAGCCCCAGCATTTT
clone_size: NA; v_call: TRBV7-3; j_call: TRBJ1-5; d_call: TRBD1; cdr3_aa: CASSYGTGFYSNQPQHF; cdr3_nt: TGTGCCAGCAGCTACGGGACAGGGTTTTATAGCAATCAGCCCCAGCATTTT
clone_size: NA; v_call: TRBV29-1; j_call: TRBJ2-3; d_call: TRBD2; cdr3_aa: CSVEGLAGGQGVRDTQYF; cdr3_nt: TGCAGCGTTGAAGGGCTAGCGGGAGGGCAAGGAGTCCGTGATACGCAGTATTTT
clone_size: NA; v_call: TRBV5-8; j_call: TRBJ2-7; d_call: TRBD1; cdr3_aa: CASPGQGVYEQYF; cdr3_nt: TGTGCCTCCCCCGGACAGGGAGTGTACGAGCAGTACTTC
clone_size: NA; v_call: TRBV28; j_call: TRBJ1-2; d_call: TRBD1; cdr3_aa: CASSLQGAVYGYTF; cdr3_nt: TGTGCCAGCAGTTTACAGGGGGCAGTCTATGGCTACACCTTC
clone_size: few; v_call: TRBV18; j_call: TRBJ1-1; d_call: NA; cdr3_aa: CASSTGNTEAFF; cdr3_nt: TGTGCCAGCTCCACAGGGAACACTGAAGCTTTCTTT
clone_size: NA; v_call: TRBV7-7; j_call: TRBJ1-4; d_call: NA; cdr3_aa: CASSQGGATNEKLFF; cdr3_nt: TGTGCTAGCAGTCAAGGCGGGGCAACTAATGAAAAACTGTTTTTT
clone_size: NA; v_call: TRBV7-9; j_call: TRBJ1-4; d_call: TRBD1; cdr3_aa: CASSLRGQGGEKLFF; cdr3_nt: TGTGCCAGCAGCTTACGAGGACAGGGTGGGGAAAAACTGTTTTTT
clone_size: NA; v_call: TRBV6-1; j_call: TRBJ1-6; d_call: NA; cdr3_aa: CASSEAPRLPLHF; cdr3_nt: TGTGCCAGCAGTGAGGCGCCGCGGTTGCCCCTCCACTTT
clone_size: NA; v_call: TRBV5-1; j_call: TRBJ2-3; d_call: NA; cdr3_aa: CASSHGRGGTDTQYF; cdr3_nt: TGCGCCAGCAGCCATGGCCGGGGAGGCACAGATACGCAGTATTTT
clone_size: NA; v_call: TRBV3-1/TRBV3-2; j_call: TRBJ1-1; d_call: NA; cdr3_aa: CASSQDRTLGMNTEAFF; cdr3_nt: TGTGCCAGCAGCCAAGATAGGACTTTGGGGATGAACACTGAAGCTTTCTTT
clone_size: NA; v_call: TRBV7-2; j_call: TRBJ2-7; d_call: TRBD1; cdr3_aa: CASSLPGTGDHEQYF; cdr3_nt: TGTGCCAGCAGCTTACCCGGGACAGGTGACCACGAGCAGTACTTC
clone_size: NA; v_call: TRBV9; j_call: TRBJ2-1; d_call: TRBD1; cdr3_aa: CASSVRDRYNEQFF; cdr3_nt: TGTGCCAGCAGCGTAAGGGACAGGTACAATGAGCAGTTCTTC
clone_size: NA; v_call: TRBV29-1; j_call: TRBJ1-4; d_call: TRBD1; cdr3_aa: CSVGGQSNEKLFF; cdr3_nt: TGCAGCGTCGGGGGACAGTCCAATGAAAAACTGTTTTTT
clone_size: NA; v_call: TRBV5-1; j_call: TRBJ2-5; d_call: TRBD2; cdr3_aa: CASSLGGTSVGETQYF; cdr3_nt: TGCGCCAGCAGCTTGGGGGGGACTAGTGTCGGAGAGACCCAGTACTTC
clone_size: NA; v_call: TRBV7-3; j_call: TRBJ2-7; d_call: TRBD2; cdr3_aa: CASSEAGTTTYEQYF; cdr3_nt: TGTGCCAGCAGCGAGGCCGGGACTACCACGTACGAGCAGTACTTC